The entry below describes one TCR beta chain. Antigen specificity is unknown. A multiplex PCR was run with 60 Vbeta primers and 13 Jbeta primers. Sequenced by immunoSEQ multiplex PCR; TCRdb stores in-frame clones only, minus some. The data show some 160,000 clones, with approximately 80% seen just once and under 2% held by the top ten. This CDR3 comprises 15 residues. V lost 4 bases to trimming and J lost 6 bases, with 17 bases between them. Germline V lookup: CDR1 SGHNT, CDR2 YYREEE (reference sequence). This sample is part of a study of cytomegalovirus exposure and HLA in healthy donors. For the study at large: Clustering assigned roughly 81% of the roughly 400 genotyped donors to the Caucasian-associated ancestry cluster. Findings of the study overall: An assumption of roughly uniform sequencing depth across donors underlay the presence/absence analyses.

The clonotype comes from a woman younger than 30 in good health and CMV-seronegative. Sequences were obtained from PBMCs. This chain connects TRBV5-4 to TRBJ1-5; TRBD1 is a possible D gene (5 bases). The CDR3 DNA is TGTGCCAGCAGCCCCGGCGGGGGGGTCGGTCAGCCCCAGCATTTT. As protein: CASSPGGGVGQPQHF.